This TCR beta chain was profiled in a study of cytomegalovirus exposure and HLA in healthy donors. As to this clone: Its antigen is still unknown.

The study's findings and limits: Some public TCRs appeared in many individuals, while most sequences were rare. Cytomegalovirus association was listed for around 170 TCR beta chains. Earlier analysis found most TCR beta V segments productive about 90% or about 30% of the time.

Vbeta (60) and Jbeta (13) primers were used in the PCR. In the original workflow: Later work found 80 million to 85 million unique TCR beta chains, with 9.5 million to 11 million shared. Method: immunoSEQ multiplex PCR; TCRdb's copy keeps in-frame clones and lacks some. Clonal size and the V and J genes are those of that table, whereas D and trimming came from the DNA. The sample lists around 170,000 clones, roughly 82% seen once, with about 1.6% in the top ten. The TCR sequence derives from a man between 35 and 55 years old in good health and CMV-seronegative. Sample: PBMCs.

CDR3 nucleotide sequence: TGTGCCAGCTCCGGGACAGTCCAAGAGACCCAGTACTTC. It specifies CASSGTVQETQYF. The gene calls are TRBV18 and TRBJ2-5; TRBD1 matches 7 bases. Germline loops: CDR1 KGHSH, CDR2 LQKENI. Trimming at V came to 6 bases and at J to 1 base, leaving 2 bases not matched to a gene. There are 13 residues in the CDR3.